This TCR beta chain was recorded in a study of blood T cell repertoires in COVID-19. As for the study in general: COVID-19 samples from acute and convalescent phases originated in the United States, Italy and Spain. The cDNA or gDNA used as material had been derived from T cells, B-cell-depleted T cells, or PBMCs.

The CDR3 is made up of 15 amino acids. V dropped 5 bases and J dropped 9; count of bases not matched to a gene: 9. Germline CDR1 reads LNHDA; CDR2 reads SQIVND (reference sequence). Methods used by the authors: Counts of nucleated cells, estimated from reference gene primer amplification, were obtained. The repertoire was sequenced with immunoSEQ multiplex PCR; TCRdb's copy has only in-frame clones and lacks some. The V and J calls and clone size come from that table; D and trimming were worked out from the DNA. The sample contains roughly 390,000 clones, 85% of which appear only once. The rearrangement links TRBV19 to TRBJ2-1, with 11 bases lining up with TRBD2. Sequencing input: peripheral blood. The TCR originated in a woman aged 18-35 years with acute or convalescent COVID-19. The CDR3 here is CASSHIAGGGSEQFF. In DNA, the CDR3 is TGTGCCAGTAGTCATATAGCGGGAGGGGGAAGTGAGCAGTTCTTC.